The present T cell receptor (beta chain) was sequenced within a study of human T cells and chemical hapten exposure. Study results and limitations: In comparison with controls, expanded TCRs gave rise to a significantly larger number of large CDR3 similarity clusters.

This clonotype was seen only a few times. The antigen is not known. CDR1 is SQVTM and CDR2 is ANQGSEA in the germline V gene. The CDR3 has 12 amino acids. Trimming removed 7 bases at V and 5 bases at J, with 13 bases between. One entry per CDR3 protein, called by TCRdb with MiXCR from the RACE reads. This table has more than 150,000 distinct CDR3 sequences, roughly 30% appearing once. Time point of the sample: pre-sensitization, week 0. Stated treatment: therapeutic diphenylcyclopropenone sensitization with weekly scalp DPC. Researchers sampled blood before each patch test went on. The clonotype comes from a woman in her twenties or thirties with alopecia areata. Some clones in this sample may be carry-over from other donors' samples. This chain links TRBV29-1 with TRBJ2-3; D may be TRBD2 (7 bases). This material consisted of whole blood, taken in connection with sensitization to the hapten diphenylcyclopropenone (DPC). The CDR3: CSARGAGDTQYF. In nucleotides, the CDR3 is TGCAGCGCCCGGGGGGCCGGAGATACGCAGTATTTT.